This T cell receptor (beta chain) comes out of a study of cytomegalovirus exposure and HLA in healthy donors. Findings and limits, study-wide: Using the classifier, cytomegalovirus status was reportedly diagnosed with high specificity and sensitivity. Presence/absence analyses assumed roughly uniform sequencing depth across donors. By HLA locus, TCR association rates varied in a later analysis, with DRB1 showing the most and HLA-C the fewest.

As for this clone: Its antigen is not known.

13 Jbeta primers and 60 Vbeta primers were used for the PCR. The assay was immunoSEQ multiplex PCR, and TCRdb's table has in-frame clones only and misses some. The sample records roughly 160,000 clones, over 60% being singletons. The source of this sequence is a middle-aged man in good health and CMV-seropositive. The sample consisted of PBMCs.

This CDR3 reads CASSFSTGDQPQHF. The CDR3, as DNA: TGTGCCAGCAGTTTCTCGACAGGGGATCAGCCCCAGCATTTT. The J gene is TRBJ1-5, the V gene TRBV28, with TRBD1 matching 8 bases. Germline values: CDR1 MDHEN, CDR2 SYDVKM. Trimming removed 3 bases from V and 5 bases from J; junction bases left unmatched: 3. The CDR3 contains 14 residues. The entire variable domain, with the rest obtained from reference TRBV28 and TRBJ1-5, is as follows: DVKVTQSSRYLVKRTGEKVFLECVQDMDHENMFWYRQDPGLGLRLIYFSYDVKMKEKGDIPEGYSVSREKKERFSLILESASTNQTSMYLCASSFSTGDQPQHFGDGTRLSIL.